Listed here are 27 T cell receptor beta chains from one sample, sequenced in a study of siplizumab effects on memory and regulatory T cells. TCRdb's copy holds only in-frame clones and misses some; the assay was immunoSEQ multiplex PCR. The sample lists approximately 50,000 clones; 93% were seen once. Sequencing was performed on CD8+ T cells sorted from blood. Receptors were obtained from a human donor in good health.

The chain is built from TRBV7-9 and TRBJ2-5; D not resolved. Trimming shortened V by 1 base and J by 0 bases, and 9 bases separated the two germline ends. Germline-derived CDR1 and CDR2 are SEHNR and FQNEAQ (reference sequence). The CDR3 contains 15 residues. CDR3 nucleotide sequence: TGTGCCAGCAGCTTAGGCAGTACCTACCAAGAGACCCAGTACTTC. The encoded protein is CASSLGSTYQETQYF.

The chain joins TRBV29-1 to TRBJ2-5; 13 nucleotides agree with TRBD2. Germline V gene lookup returns CDR1 SQVTM and CDR2 ANQGSEA. The trim removed 5 bases at V and 5 bases at J, leaving 8 bases unmatched. CDR3 length: 15 residues. This CDR3 reads CSVRHRTSGSETQYF. CDR3 nucleotide sequence: TGCAGCGTTAGACACCGGACTAGCGGGAGTGAGACCCAGTACTTC.

The V and J genes are TRBV7-9 and TRBJ2-7; tentative D call: TRBD2 (6 bases). The ends were cut back, 4 bases at V and 1 base at J, with 20 bases in the middle. Germline V lookup: CDR1 SEHNR, CDR2 FQNEAQ (reference sequence). CDR3 length: 17 residues. The CDR3 region has the DNA TGTGCCAGCAGCTCTACATCGGCGGGAACGGAGTCCTACGAGCAGTACTTC. It is translated as CASSSTSAGTESYEQYF. The full variable domain, in which reference TRBV7-9 and TRBJ2-7 provide the parts outside the CDR3, is DTGVSQNPRHKITKRGQNVTFRCDPISEHNRLYWYRQTLGQGPEFLTYFQNEAQLEKSRLLSDRFSAERPKGSFSTLEIQRTEQGDSAMYLCASSSTSAGTESYEQYFGPGTRLTVT.

This rearrangement joins TRBV6-1 to TRBJ2-3; D is undetermined. Germline CDR1 reads MNHNS; CDR2 reads SASEGT. This CDR3 has 15 residues. V lost 3 bases and J 2 bases, leaving 12 bases between the germline ends. This CDR3 reads CASSEVLSSTDTQYF. For the CDR3, the DNA is TGTGCCAGCAGTGAGGTTCTGTCCTCCACAGATACGCAGTATTTT.

This sequence joins TRBV5-1 and TRBJ2-1; D remains unclear. Germline CDR1 is SGHRS and CDR2 is YFSETQ. This CDR3 has 14 residues. The germline V and J ends were trimmed by 1 base and 5 bases, with 10 bases remaining between them. In DNA, the CDR3 is TGCGCCAGCAGCTTGTTTCGGCAGGACAATGAGCAGTTCTTC. It specifies CASSLFRQDNEQFF. Full variable domain (remainder filled in from reference TRBV5-1 and TRBJ2-1): KAGVTQTPRYLIKTRGQQVTLSCSPISGHRSVSWYQQTPGQGLQFLFEYFSETQRNKGNFPGRFSGRQFSNSRSEMNVSTLELGDSALYLCASSLFRQDNEQFFGPGTRLTVL.

The rearrangement joins TRBV28 to TRBJ1-1, with D possibly being TRBD1 (5 bases). Germline V lookup: CDR1 MDHEN, CDR2 SYDVKM. Trimming removed 3 bases from V and 6 bases from J, with 11 bases in between. The CDR3 consists of 13 residues. The CDR3 DNA reads TGTGCCAGCAGTTTCTTCGGGGGGGCTGAAGCTTTCTTT. Protein sequence: CASSFFGGAEAFF.

This chain uses TRBV4-1 with TRBJ2-5; 12 nucleotides agree with TRBD2. J gave up 5 bases and V 2 bases, and 6 bases lay outside the gene matches. Germline loops: CDR1 MGHRA, CDR2 YSYEKL. The CDR3 covers 16 residues. The CDR3 spells CASSQRLAGEGETQYF. The CDR3 DNA is TGCGCCAGCAGCCAAAGACTAGCGGGAGAGGGGGAGACCCAGTACTTC.

V is TRBV27 and J is TRBJ2-3, with 8 bases identical to TRBD2. Per the germline V gene, CDR1 is MNHEY and CDR2 is SMNVEV (reference sequence). This CDR3 has 20 residues. V shed 1 base, J shed 0 bases, and the junction held 15 bases outside the gene matches. The DNA for the CDR3 is TGTGCCAGCAGTTTATATTCTCGGGCTAGCGGGCAACGTAGCACAGATACGCAGTATTTT. Translated: CASSLYSRASGQRSTDTQYF.

CDR3 DNA: TGCAGTGCTAGAGAGTACTACGAGCAGTACTTC. Its protein is CSAREYYEQYF. This chain links TRBV20-1 with TRBJ2-7; D gene ambiguous. V was shortened by 0 bases and J by 3 bases, with 3 bases between the two germline ends. The V gene's germline CDR1 is DFQATT and CDR2 SNEGSKA (reference sequence). This CDR3 is 11 amino acids long.

The chain carries TRBV19 and TRBJ2-7, with 7 bases matching TRBD1. V shed 1 base, J shed 0 bases, and the junction held 6 bases outside the gene matches. The CDR3 extends over 16 amino acids. CDR1 is LNHDA, CDR2 SQIVND, per germline (reference sequence). CDR3 loop: CASSIVMGDSSYEQYF. The CDR3 coding sequence is TGTGCCAGTAGTATAGTTATGGGGGACAGCTCCTACGAGCAGTACTTC.

In regard to this clone: This likely traces to a read error, being one base from a far larger clone. The rearrangement links TRBV11-2 to TRBJ2-7; no clear D gene. Germline values: CDR1 SGHAT, CDR2 FQNNGV. V lost 1 base, J lost 2 bases, and 3 bases lay in between. The CDR3 sequence is 12 residues long. CDR3 sequence reads: CASSLVPYEQYF. CDR3 DNA sequence: TGTGCCAGCAGCTTAGTACCCTACGAGCAGTACTTC. The full variable domain, completed using reference TRBV11-2 and TRBJ2-7, is EAGVAQSPRYKIIEKRQSVAFWCNPISGHATLYWYQQILGQGPKLLIQFQNNGVVDDSQLPKDRFSAERLKGVDSTLKIQPAKLEDSAVYLCASSLVPYEQYFGPGTRLTVT.

V and J are TRBV11-1 and TRBJ2-7; D possibly corresponds to TRBD1 (5 bases). CDR3 length: 15 residues. Per the germline V gene, CDR1 is SGHAT and CDR2 is FQDESV (reference sequence). V was cut by 5 bases and J by 6 bases, with 20 bases left in between. CDR3 sequence (DNA): TGTGCCAGCAGCCTCCCTTCAGGGTCGGTTTTCGAGCAGTACTTC. This sequence encodes CASSLPSGSVFEQYF.

The J gene is TRBJ2-7, the V gene TRBV11-2; D tentatively reads TRBD1 or TRBD2 (5 bases each). From germline, CDR1 is SGHAT and CDR2 FQNNGV. This CDR3 spans 17 amino acids. Trimming shortened V by 0 bases and J by 2 bases, and 17 bases separated the two germline ends. DNA for the CDR3: TGTGCCAGCAGCTTAGAGGCCCCAGGGACGACAGCCTACGAGCAGTACTTC. Encoded protein: CASSLEAPGTTAYEQYF. Looking up the rest from reference TRBV11-2 and TRBJ2-7 gives the full variable domain: EAGVAQSPRYKIIEKRQSVAFWCNPISGHATLYWYQQILGQGPKLLIQFQNNGVVDDSQLPKDRFSAERLKGVDSTLKIQPAKLEDSAVYLCASSLEAPGTTAYEQYFGPGTRLTVT.

The V and J genes are TRBV28 and TRBJ2-7; tentatively, D is TRBD1 or TRBD2 (5 bases each). V was pared by 6 bases and J by 0 bases, with 24 bases between. Germline CDR1 reads MDHEN; CDR2 reads SYDVKM. This CDR3 is built from 18 residues. This CDR3 is CASRPLGYRDVGSYEQYF. The CDR3 coding sequence is TGTGCCAGCAGGCCCCTTGGCTATCGGGACGTAGGCTCCTACGAGCAGTACTTC.

V and J are TRBV10-3 and TRBJ1-1; no clear D. This CDR3 is 14 amino acids long. Trimming took 3 bases from V and 1 from J, leaving 9 bases between them. Germline V gene data show CDR1 as ENHRY and CDR2 as SYGVKD. The CDR3 nucleotides are TGTGCCATCAGTGAAGATTCCCAGAACACTGAAGCTTTCTTT. This sequence encodes CAISEDSQNTEAFF.

The J gene is TRBJ2-7, the V gene TRBV13; D is uncertain. V was shortened by 3 bases and J by 4 bases, with 10 bases between the two germline ends. The CDR3 length is 13 residues. The germline V gene has CDR1 PRHDT and CDR2 FYEKMQ (reference sequence). The CDR3 here is CASSLGRKYEQYF. Here the CDR3 DNA reads TGTGCCAGCAGCTTGGGTAGGAAGTACGAGCAGTACTTC. Full variable domain (remainder filled in from reference TRBV13 and TRBJ2-7): AAGVIQSPRHLIKEKRETATLKCYPIPRHDTVYWYQQGPGQDPQFLISFYEKMQSDKGSIPDRFSAQQFSDYHSELNMSSLELGDSALYFCASSLGRKYEQYFGPGTRLTVT.

This clone was counted a single time. The V and J genes are TRBV15 and TRBJ2-7; 9 nucleotides align to TRBD1. Per germline, CDR1 LNHNV and CDR2 YYDKDF (reference sequence). The trim removed 3 bases at V and 5 bases at J, leaving 8 bases unmatched. CDR3 length equals 15 residues. This CDR3 is CATSSRDRALDEQYF. The CDR3 DNA sequence: TGTGCCACCAGCAGCCGGGACAGGGCCCTTGACGAGCAGTACTTC.

The chain joins TRBV7-3 to TRBJ2-7, with 7 bases aligning to TRBD2. The CDR3 sequence is 14 residues long. Germline V CDR1 and CDR2: SGHTA, FQGTGA. The junction had 13 bases not matched to a gene; V was cut back by 5 bases and J by 9 bases. The CDR3 here is CASSPGGLGVGQYF. The CDR3 DNA reads TGTGCCAGCAGCCCAGGCGGACTAGGGGTCGGGCAGTACTTC. Complete variable domain (other parts from reference TRBV7-3 and TRBJ2-7): GAGVSQTPSNKVTEKGKYVELRCDPISGHTALYWYRQSLGQGPEFLIYFQGTGAADDSGLPNDRFFAVRPEGSVSTLKIQRTERGDSAVYLCASSPGGLGVGQYFGPGTRLTVT.

The chain couples TRBV7-9 to TRBJ1-2, with 7 bases fitting TRBD1. Germline CDR1 reads SEHNR; CDR2 reads FQNEAQ (reference sequence). J lost 8 bases, V lost 0 bases, and 3 bases had no gene match. The CDR3 loop spans 13 amino acids. CDR3 DNA: TGTGCCAGCAGCTTAGCGGACAGGCAGGGCTACACCTTC. It yields the protein CASSLADRQGYTF.

The chain uses TRBV25-1 and TRBJ1-4; D call uncertain. The CDR3 spans 12 residues. The V gene's germline CDR1 is MGHDK and CDR2 SYGVNS. The V end was cut by 3 bases, the J end by 7 bases, with 6 bases between. The CDR3, as DNA: TGTGCCAGCAGTGAGGGTATTGAAAAACTGTTTTTT. Its translation is CASSEGIEKLFF. The variable domain in full, with the rest retrieved from reference TRBV25-1 and TRBJ1-4, is EADIYQTPRYLVIGTGKKITLECSQTMGHDKMYWYQQDPGMELHLIHYSYGVNSTEKGDLSSESTVSRIRTEHFPLTLESARPSHTSQYLCASSEGIEKLFFGSGTQLSVL.

This chain connects TRBV5-1 to TRBJ1-1; D gene unclear. The V end was cut by 0 bases, the J end by 3 bases, with 15 bases between. The CDR3 consists of 16 residues. The germline gives CDR1 SGHRS, CDR2 YFSETQ. This chain's CDR3 is CASSLVSRQHDTEAFF. For the CDR3, the DNA is TGCGCCAGCAGCTTGGTGTCCAGGCAGCATGACACTGAAGCTTTCTTT. Complete variable domain (other parts from reference TRBV5-1 and TRBJ1-1): KAGVTQTPRYLIKTRGQQVTLSCSPISGHRSVSWYQQTPGQGLQFLFEYFSETQRNKGNFPGRFSGRQFSNSRSEMNVSTLELGDSALYLCASSLVSRQHDTEAFFGQGTRLTVV.

CDR3 bases: TGTGCCAGCAGCTTTACTGCAGGGATTTACGAGCAGTACTTC. Protein product: CASSFTAGIYEQYF. The chain uses TRBV11-2 and TRBJ2-7; tentative D call: TRBD1 (5 bases). Trimming took off 3 bases at V and 4 bases at J, with 13 bases between the two ends. The CDR3 has 14 amino acids. Per the germline V gene, CDR1 is SGHAT and CDR2 is FQNNGV.

The chain employs TRBV4-1 and TRBJ2-5; D remains ambiguous. The J call may be incorrect, as the DNA end agrees better with TRBJ2-7. Germline assignment: CDR1 MGHRA and CDR2 YSYEKL. The CDR3 covers 14 residues. CDR3 in amino acids: CASSRATSLYEQYF. The DNA of the CDR3 is TGCGCCAGCAGCCGCGCCACTTCCCTCTACGAGCAGTACTTC.

The rearrangement joins TRBV11-2 to TRBJ2-1; 13 nucleotides match TRBD2. The CDR3 runs 18 residues. The germline V gene has CDR1 SGHAT and CDR2 FQNNGV. J was trimmed by 8 bases and V by 1 base; bases with no gene match: 11. Here the CDR3 DNA reads TGTGCCAGCAGCTTAGCCCTTGGACTAGCGGGAGTGCTCGATGAGCAGTTCTTC. Translation: CASSLALGLAGVLDEQFF.

The V and J genes are TRBV6-5 and TRBJ2-1; TRBD2 is a possible D gene (5 bases). The CDR3 loop spans 14 amino acids. Trimming took 5 bases from V and 1 from J, leaving 9 bases between them. Germline assignment: CDR1 MNHEY and CDR2 SVGAGI. CDR3 residues: CASSVRESYNEQFF. The CDR3 nucleotides read TGTGCCAGCAGTGTTAGGGAGTCCTACAATGAGCAGTTCTTC.

The rearrangement joins TRBV29-1 to TRBJ2-1; 12 positions match TRBD2. This CDR3 comprises 14 residues. V gave up 7 bases and J gave up 8 bases; unmatched junction bases: 9. CDR1 and CDR2 (germline): SQVTM, ANQGSEA. CDR3 region: CSAPTSGRGYEQFF. The CDR3 coding sequence is TGCAGCGCCCCGACTAGCGGGAGAGGGTATGAGCAGTTCTTC.

J is TRBJ2-3 and V is TRBV5-8, with D maybe TRBD2 (5 bases). V shed 4 bases and J shed 2 bases, with 17 bases lying between them. Germline CDR1 and CDR2: SGHTS and YDEGEE. The CDR3 spans 16 residues. The CDR3 loop is CASSIGLSVYTDTQYF. Written as DNA, the CDR3 is TGTGCCAGCAGCATCGGACTGAGCGTTTACACAGATACGCAGTATTTT.